Below, 19 T cell receptor beta chains from the same sample are listed, as sequenced in a study of OX40 agonist ivuxolimab in advanced cancers. Assay used: immunoSEQ multiplex PCR; TCRdb lists only in-frame clones, some missing. The table includes tens of thousands of clones, 85% to 90% detected once. The source was CD4+ or CD8+ T cells sorted from blood, collected in a trial of the OX40 agonist ivuxolimab. The receptors stem from an adult with an advanced solid tumor such as melanoma, head and neck, liver or kidney cancer.

V is TRBV7-9 and J is TRBJ1-6; D is possibly TRBD1 (6 bases). Germline CDR1 reads SEHNR; CDR2 reads FQNEAQ (reference sequence). The CDR3 covers 14 residues. With 5 bases removed from V and 4 bases from J, the gap between germline ends came to 9 bases. The CDR3 protein is CASSQTGYNSPLHF. The CDR3 bases are TGTGCCAGCAGCCAAACAGGGTATAATTCACCCCTCCACTTT.

The rearrangement joins TRBV28 to TRBJ2-2; 7 positions match TRBD1. The J segment lost 1 base and the V segment lost 3 bases, leaving 5 bases of the junction unmatched. The V gene's germline CDR1 is MDHEN and CDR2 SYDVKM. This CDR3 comprises 16 residues. CDR3 coding DNA: TGTGCCAGCAGTTTCCGGACAGGCCGGAACACCGGGGAGCTGTTTTTT. Its translation: CASSFRTGRNTGELFF. Full variable domain (remainder filled in from reference TRBV28 and TRBJ2-2): DVKVTQSSRYLVKRTGEKVFLECVQDMDHENMFWYRQDPGLGLRLIYFSYDVKMKEKGDIPEGYSVSREKKERFSLILESASTNQTSMYLCASSFRTGRNTGELFFGEGSRLTVL.

The J gene is TRBJ2-1, the V gene TRBV15, with D tentatively TRBD2 (6 bases). The V end lost 3 bases, the J end lost 9 bases, and 21 bases lay between the germline ends. The CDR3 covers 16 residues. Germline V gene sequence: CDR1 LNHNV, CDR2 YYDKDF (reference sequence). CDR3 bases: TGTGCCACCAGCAGCCCCGGGACTTCTCCTAGGGGTGAGCAGTTCTTC. Translated, it gives CATSSPGTSPRGEQFF.

The V and J genes are TRBV6-5 and TRBJ2-1, with 10 bases that match TRBD2. The CDR3 is 12 amino acids. Per the germline V gene, CDR1 is MNHEY and CDR2 is SVGAGI. V dropped 8 bases and J dropped 8; count of bases not matched to a gene: 3. This CDR3 reads CASAGTSDEQFF. DNA for the CDR3: TGTGCCAGCGCCGGGACTAGCGATGAGCAGTTCTTC.

This chain connects TRBV10-2 to TRBJ2-1; D is ambiguous. V lost 2 bases and J 8 bases, leaving 13 bases between the germline ends. CDR3 size: 14 residues. Germline values: CDR1 WSHSY, CDR2 SAAADI. In nucleotides, the CDR3 is TGCGCCAGCAGTGAGCCGCTGAGGTGGGATGAGCAGTTCTTC. The encoded protein is CASSEPLRWDEQFF.

The chain has TRBV7-9 and TRBJ1-2; D is ambiguous. The CDR3 is 13 amino acids. V lost 3 bases and J 4 bases, leaving 9 bases between the germline ends. Germline CDR1 SEHNR, CDR2 FQNEAQ (reference sequence). CDR3 protein: CASSFTGFYGYTF. In nucleotides, the CDR3 is TGTGCCAGCAGCTTTACCGGCTTCTATGGCTACACCTTC.

The chain combines TRBV5-1 with TRBJ2-7; 9 bases agree with TRBD2. Unmatched junction bases numbered 7, after V lost 5 bases and J lost 4 bases. The CDR3 length is 14 residues. Germline lookup yields CDR1 SGHRS and CDR2 YFSETQ. CDR3 sequence (DNA): TGCGCCAGCAGTTTTAGCGGGAGCCAGTACGAGCAGTACTTC. This gives the protein CASSFSGSQYEQYF.

The J gene is TRBJ1-2, the V gene TRBV9, with D possibly TRBD1 on 6 matching bases. This CDR3 is 11 amino acids long. The V and J ends lost 5 bases and 7 bases respectively, with 9 bases between them. The germline gives CDR1 SGDLS, CDR2 YYNGEE. The CDR3 DNA follows: TGTGCCAGCAGACAGGGTCCTGGCTACACCTTC. It is translated as CASRQGPGYTF.

The chain recombines TRBV7-9 with TRBJ2-5; a possible D gene is TRBD2 (6 bases). Germline assignment: CDR1 SEHNR and CDR2 FQNEAQ (reference sequence). This CDR3 is built from 15 residues. Trimming cost V 2 bases and J 9 bases, with 19 bases left between them. DNA of the CDR3: TGTGCCAGCAGCTTACGTAGGGGACTCAGTGTGGCCCAGTACTTC. Its translation: CASSLRRGLSVAQYF.

The J gene is TRBJ1-2, the V gene TRBV10-3; 8 bases map to TRBD1. This CDR3 has 15 amino acids. The germline V gene encodes CDR1 ENHRY and CDR2 SYGVKD. Unmatched junction bases numbered 7, after V lost 2 bases and J lost 5 bases. The CDR3 protein is CAISEVSGGAYGYTF. The DNA of the CDR3 is TGTGCCATCAGTGAGGTGTCAGGGGGCGCGTATGGCTACACCTTC.

The rearrangement uses TRBV11-2 and TRBJ2-1, with a possible D match to TRBD1 (6 bases). There are 12 residues in the CDR3. Deletions cut 3 bases from V and 7 bases from J, with 7 bases between. CDR1 and CDR2 from the germline V gene are SGHAT and FQNNGV. CDR3 sequence reads: CASSFTGNEQFF. The CDR3 DNA follows: TGTGCCAGCAGCTTTACAGGGAATGAGCAGTTCTTC.

This rearrangement joins TRBV6-5 to TRBJ2-3; D unclear. Germline assignment: CDR1 MNHEY and CDR2 SVGAGI. The CDR3 extends over 15 amino acids. The V end lost 2 bases, the J end lost 3 bases, and 12 bases lay between the germline ends. CDR3 protein: CASSYQVAGTDTQYF. The DNA for the CDR3 is TGTGCCAGCAGTTACCAGGTCGCCGGGACAGATACGCAGTATTTT.

This chain connects TRBV10-1 to TRBJ2-6, with 8 bases identical to TRBD2. The CDR3 sequence is 17 residues long. Germline CDR1 reads WNHNN; CDR2 reads SYGVQD (reference sequence). V shed 8 bases, J shed 2 bases, and the junction held 11 bases outside the gene matches. CDR3 bases: TGCGCCAGCCCGGGGGGGGCCGTGCATGCTGGGGCCAACGTCCTGACTTTC. As protein: CASPGGAVHAGANVLTF.

The chain links TRBV4-1 to TRBJ1-5; unclear D gene. CDR1 is MGHRA, CDR2 YSYEKL, per germline. V lost 1 base and J lost 1, with 8 bases in between. This CDR3 is built from 15 residues. CDR3 residues: CASSQVAVSNQPQHF. The CDR3 bases are TGCGCCAGCAGCCAAGTCGCAGTGAGCAATCAGCCCCAGCATTTT.

This chain joins TRBV10-3 and TRBJ2-7, with D perhaps matching TRBD1 or TRBD2 (5 bases each). The ends were cut back, 10 bases at V and 2 bases at J, with 21 bases in the middle. The CDR3 consists of 15 residues. Germline loops: CDR1 ENHRY, CDR2 SYGVKD. The CDR3 sequence is CASQTSSGRTYEQYF. The CDR3 DNA reads TGTGCCAGCCAGACCTCGTCGGGGCGGACCTACGAGCAGTACTTC.

The chain joins TRBV4-1 to TRBJ2-1, with 9 bases aligning to TRBD1. Germline lookup yields CDR1 MGHRA and CDR2 YSYEKL. V lost 2 bases to trimming and J lost 0 bases; unmatched junction nucleotides: 2. CDR3 size: 16 residues. In DNA form, the CDR3 reads TGCGCCAGCAGCCAAACGACAGGGGGCTCCTACAATGAGCAGTTCTTC. Its protein is CASSQTTGGSYNEQFF.

The V and J genes are TRBV29-1 and TRBJ2-7; 7 bases align to TRBD1. The germline V gene encodes CDR1 SQVTM and CDR2 ANQGSEA. The trim removed 5 bases at V and 4 bases at J, leaving 8 bases unmatched. The CDR3 loop spans 13 amino acids. CDR3 sequence: CSVWTGPSYEQYF. In DNA, the CDR3 is TGCAGCGTTTGGACAGGACCGTCTTACGAGCAGTACTTC.

This chain connects TRBV7-9 to TRBJ2-1; 8 bases are a match to TRBD2. Germline assignment: CDR1 SEHNR and CDR2 FQNEAQ (reference sequence). This CDR3 contains 15 residues. The junction had 7 bases not matched to a gene; V was cut back by 1 base and J by 8 bases. CDR3 nucleotides: TGTGCCAGCAGCTTAGACTCGACTAGCGCCGATGAGCAGTTCTTC. Amino acids: CASSLDSTSADEQFF.

The J gene is TRBJ1-1, the V gene TRBV7-9, with 7 nucleotides matching TRBD1. The CDR3 length is 16 residues. The germline CDR1 and CDR2 sequences are SEHNR and FQNEAQ (reference sequence). V lost 7 bases, J lost 3 bases, and 14 bases stayed unmatched. The CDR3 DNA reads as TGTGCCAGCACCCAAGGGGCAGGGGGATTTGACACTGAAGCTTTCTTT. Its protein is CASTQGAGGFDTEAFF. The complete variable domain, with remaining parts taken from reference TRBV7-9 and TRBJ1-1, reads DTGVSQNPRHKITKRGQNVTFRCDPISEHNRLYWYRQTLGQGPEFLTYFQNEAQLEKSRLLSDRFSAERPKGSFSTLEIQRTEQGDSAMYLCASTQGAGGFDTEAFFGQGTRLTVV.